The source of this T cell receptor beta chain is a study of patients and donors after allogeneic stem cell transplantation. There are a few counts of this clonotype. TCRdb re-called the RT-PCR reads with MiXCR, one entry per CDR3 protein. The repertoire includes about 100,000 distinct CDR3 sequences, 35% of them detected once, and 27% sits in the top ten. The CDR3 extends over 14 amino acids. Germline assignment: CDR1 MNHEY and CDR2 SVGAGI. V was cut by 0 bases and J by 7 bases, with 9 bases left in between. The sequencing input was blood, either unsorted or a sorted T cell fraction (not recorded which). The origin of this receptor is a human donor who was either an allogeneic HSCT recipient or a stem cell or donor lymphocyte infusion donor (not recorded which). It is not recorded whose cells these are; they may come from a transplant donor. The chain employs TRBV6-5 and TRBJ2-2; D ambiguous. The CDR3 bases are TGTGCCAGCAGTTACTCGTTCCAGTTCGGGGAGCTGTTTTTT. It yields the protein CASSYSFQFGELFF.